Sequencing of this TCR beta chain was carried out in a study of tumor and adjacent non-tumor tissue in lung cancer. Study in general: There were 12 adenocarcinoma, a couple of squamous cell carcinoma and 1 small cell lung cancer cases. Around 4.4 million productive TCRbeta reads were obtained per sample on average. Study-wide points: In normal lung, the top 100 clones were significantly more dominant than in tumor. Compared with tumor, normal lung showed significantly lower TCR diversity.

The library came from three nested PCR rounds adapted from ARM-PCR protocols. TCRdb redid the calling of the multiplex PCR reads with MiXCR, one entry per CDR3 protein. The sample lists some 100,000 distinct CDR3 sequences; roughly 80% were seen once. No cell sorting was done before RNA was extracted from the tissue. On this clonotype: Its matching antigen is unknown.

This TCR derives from a woman in her fifties or sixties with non-small cell lung cancer. Sequencing was carried out using lung tumor tissue.

CDR3 sequence: CASSLGTGGTTDTQYF. CDR3 DNA sequence: TGTGCCAGCAGCCTTGGGACAGGGGGTACAACAGATACGCAGTATTTT. The chain uses TRBV5-8 and TRBJ2-3, with 11 bases fitting TRBD1. Trimming took 4 bases from V and 3 from J; bases not matched to a gene: 7. The CDR3 length is 16 residues. Per germline, CDR1 SGHTS and CDR2 YDEGEE.